The next 27 T cell receptor beta chains were all read from a single sample in a study of early T cells in non-severe SARS-CoV-2 infection. One entry per CDR3 protein results from TCRdb running MiXCR on the 5' RACE reads. The sample contains 50,000 to 60,000 distinct CDR3 sequences, roughly 9% of which appear only once. Sequences were derived from whole blood, sampled at baseline. Receptors originate from an adult who was a healthcare worker with PCR-confirmed SARS-CoV-2 infection or an uninfected control (not recorded which).

The J gene is TRBJ2-3, the V gene TRBV10-3, with 8 bases that match TRBD2. Looked up from germline, CDR1 is ENHRY and CDR2 is SYGVKD. The CDR3 is 13 amino acids. Trimming took 6 bases from V and 6 from J; bases not matched to a gene: 5. The DNA of the CDR3 is TGTGCCATCAGCACTAGCGGTGGGGATACGCAGTATTTT. Translated: CAISTSGGDTQYF.

This clonotype was seen repeatedly, ten times or more. V gene TRBV7-3 combines with J gene TRBJ1-5, with D maybe TRBD1 (5 bases). This CDR3 region has 16 residues. The germline V gene has CDR1 SGHTA and CDR2 FQGTGA. V was pared by 2 bases and J by 1 base, with 12 bases between. The CDR3 coding sequence is TGTGCCAGCAGCTTACCCAACGGGGACAGCAATCAGCCCCAGCATTTT. This codes for CASSLPNGDSNQPQHF. Looking up the rest from reference TRBV7-3 and TRBJ1-5 gives the full variable domain: GAGVSQTPSNKVTEKGKYVELRCDPISGHTALYWYRQSLGQGPEFLIYFQGTGAADDSGLPNDRFFAVRPEGSVSTLKIQRTERGDSAVYLCASSLPNGDSNQPQHFGDGTRLSIL.

V and J are TRBV19 and TRBJ1-5, with D possibly matching TRBD1 (6 bases). In germline, CDR1 is LNHDA, CDR2 SQIVND (reference sequence). Trimming took off 2 bases at V and 6 bases at J, with 14 bases between the two ends. The CDR3 has 15 residues. The DNA of the CDR3 is TGTGCCAGTAGTATATATGGCAGGGGTGCTCAGCCCCAGCATTTT. Protein sequence: CASSIYGRGAQPQHF.

This rearrangement joins TRBV7-8 to TRBJ2-2; 11 positions agree with TRBD2. Per germline, CDR1 SGHVS and CDR2 FQNEAQ. V trimming: 4 bases; J trimming: 1 base; junction bases outside the gene matches: 8. CDR3 length equals 18 residues. The CDR3 coding sequence is TGTGCCAGCAGCTATCCCGGGACTAGCGGAGGGAACACCGGGGAGCTGTTTTTT. It yields the protein CASSYPGTSGGNTGELFF.

This clonotype appeared many times. The chain employs TRBV14 and TRBJ1-6, with D tentatively TRBD1 (5 bases). The V gene lost 3 bases and the J gene lost 7 bases, with 10 bases spanning the gap. From germline, CDR1 is SGHDN and CDR2 FVKESK. CDR3 length: 14 residues. DNA for the CDR3: TGTGCCAGCAGCCAGCAGGGTTGGAATTCACCCCTCCACTTT. Translation gives CASSQQGWNSPLHF.

This clonotype was recorded a few times. This chain joins TRBV20-1 and TRBJ2-1; 11 nucleotides line up with TRBD2. The length of the CDR3 is 15 residues. With 0 bases clipped from V and 9 bases from J, the junction kept 7 bases outside the gene matches. Germline CDR1 reads DFQATT; CDR2 reads SNEGSKA (reference sequence). CDR3 nucleotides: TGCAGTGCTAGAGATCTTAGCGGGAGGGCCGGTGAGCAGTTCTTC. It codes for CSARDLSGRAGEQFF.

The V gene is TRBV11-2, the J gene TRBJ2-7, with 7 bases identical to TRBD1. This CDR3 is built from 16 residues. The ends lost 5 bases at V and 4 bases at J; junction bases unmatched: 14. Germline assignment: CDR1 SGHAT and CDR2 FQNNGV. The CDR3 bases are TGTGCCAGCAGCCCGAGCCTACTTAGGGGGCAATACGAGCAGTACTTC. Translated: CASSPSLLRGQYEQYF.

This clonotype was seen many times. DNA of the CDR3: TGTGCCAGCAGCTCTTCCTCAGCGGGGCCCTACGAGCAGTACTTC. Translation gives CASSSSSAGPYEQYF. The genes are TRBV7-9 and TRBJ2-7; 7 nucleotides agree with TRBD2. This CDR3 spans 15 amino acids. The germline V gene encodes CDR1 SEHNR and CDR2 FQNEAQ (reference sequence). Unmatched junction bases numbered 8, after V lost 4 bases and J lost 2 bases.

The chain carries TRBV29-1 and TRBJ2-5, with a weak D call TRBD2 (6 bases). V was pared by 6 bases and J by 2 bases, with 13 bases between. Germline CDR1 SQVTM, CDR2 ANQGSEA. CDR3 size: 13 residues. The CDR3 protein is CSVIPGGQETQYF. CDR3 in DNA: TGCAGCGTGATACCCGGGGGACAAGAGACCCAGTACTTC. Based on the CDR3 plus reference TRBV29-1 and TRBJ2-5, the full variable domain is SAVISQKPSRDICQRGTSLTIQCQVDSQVTMMFWYRQQPGQSLTLIATANQGSEATYESGFVIDKFPISRPNLTFSTLTVSNMSPEDSSIYLCSVIPGGQETQYFGPGTRLLVL.

This chain connects TRBV5-4 to TRBJ2-3, with a possible D match to TRBD2 (6 bases). Germline CDR1 is SGHNT and CDR2 is YYREEE (reference sequence). V dropped 4 bases and J dropped 1 base, with 10 bases sitting between them. The CDR3 length is 14 residues. The CDR3 DNA follows: TGTGCCAGCAGCCAGGGACTTCGCACAGATACGCAGTATTTT. Residues: CASSQGLRTDTQYF.

This clonotype was seen many times. The V gene is TRBV5-1, the J gene TRBJ2-2; a possible D gene is TRBD2 (6 bases). Germline-derived CDR1 and CDR2 are SGHRS and YFSETQ. Trimming left V 4 bases short and J 0 bases short, with 16 bases between. This CDR3 spans 17 amino acids. The CDR3 coding sequence is TGCGCCAGCAGCCCCCTTGAGGAGGGGACGAACACCGGGGAGCTGTTTTTT. This encodes CASSPLEEGTNTGELFF.

This rearrangement joins TRBV7-8 to TRBJ2-3, with 8 bases that match TRBD2. Trimming removed 5 bases from V and 1 base from J; junction bases left unmatched: 5. CDR1 and CDR2 from the germline V gene are SGHVS and FQNEAQ. The CDR3 totals 15 residues. CDR3: CASSPLLAGTDTQYF. CDR3 in DNA: TGTGCCAGCAGCCCCCTACTAGCGGGCACAGATACGCAGTATTTT.

This clonotype has a handful of counts. The CDR3 bases are TGTGCCAGCACCCCCGACAGGAAACTGTTTTTT. As protein: CASTPDRKLFF. This chain joins TRBV7-6 and TRBJ1-4; maybe TRBD1 (6 bases). The CDR3 extends over 11 amino acids. Germline CDR1 and CDR2: SGHVS and FNYEAQ. The V end was cut by 7 bases, the J end by 11 bases, with 11 bases between. Full variable domain (missing parts from reference TRBV7-6 and TRBJ1-4): GAGVSQSPRYKVTKRGQDVALRCDPISGHVSLYWYRQALGQGPEFLTYFNYEAQQDKSGLPNDRFSAERPEGSISTLTIQRTEQRDSAMYRCASTPDRKLFFGSGTQLSVL.

This chain connects TRBV9 to TRBJ1-2, with D hard to call. The CDR3 spans 13 residues. Between the trimmed V and J ends, which lost 3 bases and 3 bases, there was a span of 9 bases. Germline lookup yields CDR1 SGDLS and CDR2 YYNGEE. The CDR3 reads CASSAEYDYGYTF. The CDR3 DNA reads TGTGCCAGCAGCGCCGAATACGACTATGGCTACACCTTC.

Only a few counts were recorded for this clonotype. This chain's CDR3 is CASSLGLSNSPLHF. The CDR3 DNA reads as TGTGCCAGCAGCTTGGGATTGAGCAATTCACCCCTCCACTTT. The chain combines TRBV7-8 with TRBJ1-6, with no clear D. The CDR3 consists of 14 residues. The V end was cut by 3 bases, the J end by 7 bases, with 10 bases between. Germline values: CDR1 SGHVS, CDR2 FQNEAQ.

This clonotype was seen more than once but under ten times. The genes are TRBV9 and TRBJ2-1; D might be TRBD1 or TRBD2, each matching 5 bases. Germline V gene data show CDR1 as SGDLS and CDR2 as YYNGEE. The CDR3 totals 12 residues. V was pared by 6 bases and J by 8 bases, with 12 bases between. CDR3 nucleotides: TGTGCCAGCACCGGAGAGGGGCATGAGCAGTTCTTC. Protein product: CASTGEGHEQFF.

This clonotype was seen only a few times. The chain couples TRBV11-3 to TRBJ1-1; a possible D gene is TRBD1 (6 bases). The CDR3 is 13 residues long. Trimming shortened V by 5 bases and J by 6 bases, and 13 bases separated the two germline ends. The germline gives CDR1 SGHNT, CDR2 YENEEA. As DNA, the CDR3 is TGTGCCAGCAGCCCTATCAGGGGCCCTGAAGCTTTCTTT. This gives the protein CASSPIRGPEAFF.

This clonotype showed up many times. The chain joins TRBV11-2 to TRBJ2-3; possibly TRBD1 for D (6 bases). Germline CDR1 SGHAT, CDR2 FQNNGV. The V and J ends lost 6 bases and 0 bases respectively, with 16 bases between them. The CDR3 spans 16 residues. The CDR3 is CASRERGQTSTDTQYF. Here the CDR3 DNA reads TGTGCCAGCAGGGAACGTGGACAGACTAGCACAGATACGCAGTATTTT.

The sample holds a few counts of this clonotype. V is TRBV7-9 and J is TRBJ1-2; D ambiguous. This CDR3 comprises 12 residues. CDR1 and CDR2 from the germline V gene are SEHNR and FQNEAQ (reference sequence). Deletions cut 5 bases from V and 5 bases from J, with 9 bases between. CDR3 sequence reads: CASSRDIYGYTF. CDR3 DNA sequence: TGTGCCAGCAGCAGGGATATTTATGGCTACACCTTC.

This clonotype has ten or more counts. This rearrangement joins TRBV19 to TRBJ2-7; 7 bases are a match to TRBD1. This CDR3 is 15 amino acids long. V gave up 3 bases and J gave up 0 bases; unmatched junction bases: 5. Germline-derived CDR1 and CDR2 are LNHDA and SQIVND (reference sequence). The CDR3 bases are TGTGCCAGTAGTATGGGACAGACAAGCTCCTACGAGCAGTACTTC. The encoded protein is CASSMGQTSSYEQYF.

J is TRBJ2-4 and V is TRBV4-1; 9 nucleotides line up with TRBD1. Germline CDR1 and CDR2: MGHRA and YSYEKL. Trimming cost V 5 bases and J 8 bases; bases outside gene matches: 10. The CDR3 consists of 15 residues. DNA of the CDR3: TGCGCCAGCAGCATCGCCGGGACAGGGAAGGACATTCAGTACTTC. This codes for CASSIAGTGKDIQYF.

The chain recombines TRBV12-3 or TRBV12-4 with TRBJ2-7; tentatively, D is TRBD1 (6 bases). The CDR3 has 15 residues. Trimming shortened V by 6 bases and J by 3 bases, and 18 bases separated the two germline ends. CDR3 nucleotides: TGTGCCAGCAGCCCAAGACAGGACACGGTCTACGAGCAGTACTTC. It yields the protein CASSPRQDTVYEQYF.

The CDR3 here is CASSMTWTARKEAKNIQYF. Written as DNA, the CDR3 is TGTGCCAGTAGTATGACCTGGACAGCGAGAAAAGAAGCCAAAAACATTCAGTACTTC. This rearrangement joins TRBV19 to TRBJ2-4; possible D gene TRBD1, 6 bases. Trimming took off 3 bases at V and 0 bases at J, with 21 bases between the two ends. CDR1 is LNHDA, CDR2 SQIVND, per germline (reference sequence). This CDR3 region has 19 residues.

This clonotype was recorded many times. J is TRBJ2-1 and V is TRBV2, with a tentative D call TRBD1 (6 bases). V lost 7 bases and J lost 0, with 10 bases in between. This CDR3 has 14 residues. The germline V gene encodes CDR1 SNHLY and CDR2 FYNNEI. CDR3 in amino acids: CASKGDHSYNEQFF. The CDR3 bases are TGTGCCAGCAAGGGGGACCACTCCTACAATGAGCAGTTCTTC.

This clonotype was found a few times. This chain links TRBV14 with TRBJ2-5; tentative D call: TRBD2 (6 bases). Germline V lookup: CDR1 SGHDN, CDR2 FVKESK. V lost 1 base to trimming and J lost 4 bases, with 7 bases between them. CDR3 length: 13 residues. The CDR3 DNA follows: TGTGCCAGCAGCCAAGCCGGGGGAGAGACCCAGTACTTC. Amino acid sequence: CASSQAGGETQYF. Using reference TRBV14 and TRBJ2-5 for the parts outside the CDR3, the full variable domain is EAGVTQFPSHSVIEKGQTVTLRCDPISGHDNLYWYRRVMGKEIKFLLHFVKESKQDESGMPNNRFLAERTGGTYSTLKVQPAELEDSGVYFCASSQAGGETQYFGPGTRLLVL.

This clonotype appeared many times. The chain combines TRBV27 with TRBJ1-2, with TRBD1 matching over 10 bases. The CDR3 loop spans 14 amino acids. V shed 5 bases and J 8 bases; nucleotides not matched to a gene: 8. Per the germline V gene, CDR1 is MNHEY and CDR2 is SMNVEV (reference sequence). CDR3 sequence (DNA): TGTGCCAGCAGTCCAACGACAGGGGGCTGGGGCTACACCTTC. Residues: CASSPTTGGWGYTF.

The J gene is TRBJ2-5, the V gene TRBV5-1; D call uncertain. The CDR3 is 12 amino acids. Germline V gene sequence: CDR1 SGHRS, CDR2 YFSETQ. The V end lost 4 bases, the J end lost 0 bases, and 4 bases lay between the germline ends. The CDR3 DNA is TGCGCCAGCAGCCCGGACCAAGAGACCCAGTACTTC. Protein: CASSPDQETQYF.